A single sample gave rise to the 18 T cell receptor beta chains below, sequenced in a study of PD-L1 blockade in urothelial cancer. Here immunoSEQ multiplex PCR was the method, and the copy in TCRdb shows in-frame clones only, minus some. In the table there are about 27,000 clones, more than 70% of which are singletons. Regarding time point: peripheral blood 6 weeks after treatment start. The sample was PBMCs, taken around atezolizumab (anti-PD-L1) treatment. The receptors come from a man in his sixties or seventies with urothelial cancer.

This clone showed up just once. The rearrangement uses TRBV11-2 and TRBJ2-1; maybe TRBD2 (5 bases). V was shortened by 6 bases and J by 0 bases, with 6 bases between the two germline ends. This CDR3 contains 13 residues. Germline lookup yields CDR1 SGHAT and CDR2 FQNNGV. This chain's CDR3 is CASRGSSYNEQFF. CDR3 coding DNA: TGTGCCAGCAGAGGGAGCTCCTACAATGAGCAGTTCTTC.

CDR3 DNA: TGTGCCAGCAGCGTTGGGACAGGCATCGTCCATGGCTACACCTTC. Amino acid sequence: CASSVGTGIVHGYTF. The chain uses TRBV9 and TRBJ1-2, with TRBD1 identical over 8 bases. This CDR3 has 15 amino acids. Looked up from germline, CDR1 is SGDLS and CDR2 is YYNGEE. V was clipped by 2 bases and J by 6 bases; unmatched bases: 9.

The chain has TRBV5-1 and TRBJ2-7, with 8 bases matching TRBD1. The CDR3 is made up of 14 amino acids. Trimming at V came to 1 base and at J to 3 bases, leaving 3 bases not matched to a gene. The germline gives CDR1 SGHRS, CDR2 YFSETQ. DNA of the CDR3: TGCGCCAGCAGCTTGACAGGGGGGAACTACGAGCAGTACTTC. Translated: CASSLTGGNYEQYF.

The chain recombines TRBV4-3 with TRBJ1-1; D remains unclear. Germline CDR1 is LGHNA and CDR2 is YSLEER. V was shortened by 1 base and J by 1 base, with 4 bases between the two germline ends. There are 13 residues in the CDR3. CDR3 bases: TGCGCCAGCAGCCAAGGACAGAACACTGAAGCTTTCTTT. It encodes CASSQGQNTEAFF.

This clone was seen only once. This chain uses TRBV4-2 with TRBJ1-1; 8 positions match TRBD1. From germline, CDR1 is LGHNA and CDR2 YNFKEQ. V gave up 1 base and J gave up 11 bases; unmatched junction bases: 15. This CDR3 contains 16 residues. The CDR3 DNA is TGTGCCAGCAGCCAAGGGCCCACTAAGTCAGGGGGCTATGCTTTCTTT. Translation: CASSQGPTKSGGYAFF.

This clone was observed a few times. CDR3 coding DNA: TGTGCCAGCAGCTCCGACATCAGCAATCAGCCCCAGCATTTT. As protein: CASSSDISNQPQHF. V gene TRBV28 combines with J gene TRBJ1-5; no clear D. The CDR3 totals 14 residues. Germline CDR1 and CDR2: MDHEN and SYDVKM. V lost 6 bases to trimming and J lost 1 base, with 10 bases between them.

This clone was seen a few times. The chain links TRBV6-5 to TRBJ1-5; TRBD1 aligns across 7 bases. The germline gives CDR1 MNHEY, CDR2 SVGAGI. This CDR3 spans 14 amino acids. Trimming at V came to 5 bases and at J to 7 bases, leaving 8 bases not matched to a gene. The CDR3, as DNA: TGTGCCAGCAGTGGTACAGGGGATTGGCAGCCCCAGCATTTT. It codes for CASSGTGDWQPQHF.

The V gene is TRBV10-3, the J gene TRBJ2-3; unclear D gene. The CDR3 is 12 amino acids. The V gene lost 8 bases and the J gene lost 2 bases, with 8 bases spanning the gap. Germline V CDR1 and CDR2: ENHRY, SYGVKD. CDR3 sequence reads: CAIGEATDTQYF. CDR3 bases: TGTGCCATCGGAGAAGCCACAGATACGCAGTATTTT.

J is TRBJ1-5 and V is TRBV11-3; D is ambiguous. Germline CDR1 SGHNT, CDR2 YENEEA. The CDR3 length is 13 residues. V was pared by 1 base and J by 4 bases, with 5 bases between. In DNA form, the CDR3 reads TGTGCCAGCAGCTTAGGAACAAATCAGCCCCAGCATTTT. This gives the protein CASSLGTNQPQHF.

The rearrangement joins TRBV5-1 to TRBJ2-1, with a possible D match to TRBD2 (6 bases). Trimming took 1 base from V and 2 from J, leaving 10 bases between them. The CDR3 runs 15 residues. CDR1 and CDR2 from the germline V gene are SGHRS and YFSETQ. CDR3 sequence reads: CASSLTAGAYNEQFF. CDR3 nucleotide sequence: TGCGCCAGCAGCTTGACAGCGGGTGCCTACAATGAGCAGTTCTTC. The variable domain in full, with the rest retrieved from reference TRBV5-1 and TRBJ2-1, is KAGVTQTPRYLIKTRGQQVTLSCSPISGHRSVSWYQQTPGQGLQFLFEYFSETQRNKGNFPGRFSGRQFSNSRSEMNVSTLELGDSALYLCASSLTAGAYNEQFFGPGTRLTVL.

This clone was seen a few times. The chain couples TRBV6-1 to TRBJ2-1, with TRBD2 identical over 9 bases. The germline V gene has CDR1 MNHNS and CDR2 SASEGT. The CDR3 totals 14 residues. The junction had 10 bases not matched to a gene; V was cut back by 2 bases and J by 14 bases. The CDR3 nucleotides read TGTGCCAGCAGTGAATTGGTAGCGGGAGTTAGGGAGTTCTTC. Translation gives CASSELVAGVREFF.

The chain joins TRBV7-9 to TRBJ1-3; no clear D. CDR1 and CDR2 from the germline V gene are SEHNR and FQNEAQ (reference sequence). This CDR3 contains 10 residues. V lost 8 bases, J lost 5 bases, and 4 bases lay in between. CDR3 DNA sequence: TGTGCCAGCTCCAGAAACACCATATATTTT. It specifies CASSRNTIYF.

The chain combines TRBV5-7 with TRBJ2-7; possible D gene TRBD1, 6 bases. TRBV5-7 is known as an ORF, though its function is uncertain. This CDR3 region has 15 residues. V was shortened by 4 bases and J by 1 base, with 15 bases between the two germline ends. The CDR3 nucleotides are TGTGCCAGCAGCCTAGGGCAGGGACATTCCTACGAGCAGTACTTC. It is translated as CASSLGQGHSYEQYF.

This clone was recorded only once. The chain combines TRBV6-6 with TRBJ2-1; TRBD2 matches 8 bases. The CDR3 length is 15 residues. J was trimmed by 7 bases and V by 2 bases; bases with no gene match: 7. Germline V gene lookup returns CDR1 MNHNY and CDR2 SVGAGI (reference sequence). The CDR3 region is CASSYEAGVANEQFF. CDR3 sequence (DNA): TGTGCCAGCAGTTACGAAGCGGGAGTAGCAAATGAGCAGTTCTTC.

The rearrangement joins TRBV2 to TRBJ1-5, with TRBD1 as a possible D gene (5 bases). Trimming took off 7 bases at V and 3 bases at J, with 10 bases between the two ends. Germline CDR1 and CDR2: SNHLY and FYNNEI. This CDR3 has 13 residues. The CDR3 protein is CASIGGPNQPQHF. CDR3 nucleotides: TGTGCCAGCATCGGGGGTCCCAATCAGCCCCAGCATTTT.

The chain couples TRBV7-2 to TRBJ2-2; 7 bases are a match to TRBD1. Germline CDR1 and CDR2: SGHTA and FQGNSA. J was trimmed by 4 bases and V by 5 bases; bases with no gene match: 10. The CDR3 is made up of 16 amino acids. CDR3 amino acids: CASSPGATGSTGELFF. CDR3 nucleotides: TGTGCCAGCAGCCCCGGGGCGACAGGGAGCACCGGGGAGCTGTTTTTT.

The chain uses TRBV5-1 and TRBJ1-6; D is ambiguous. Germline V gene data show CDR1 as SGHRS and CDR2 as YFSETQ. The CDR3 is 14 residues long. V lost 0 bases and J lost 5, with 6 bases in between. The CDR3 protein is CASSLGQNNSPLHF. In DNA form, the CDR3 reads TGCGCCAGCAGCTTGGGTCAGAATAATTCACCCCTCCACTTT.

This clone has a single count. The chain is built from TRBV29-1 and TRBJ2-2, with D possibly matching TRBD1 (7 bases). CDR3 length: 12 residues. The germline CDR1 and CDR2 sequences are SQVTM and ANQGSEA. The germline V and J ends were trimmed by 6 bases and 7 bases, with 12 bases remaining between them. DNA of the CDR3: TGCAGCGTGGCAGGGGGGAACGGGGAGCTGTTTTTT. It is translated as CSVAGGNGELFF.